This note documents a single TCR beta chain sequence. What it binds is unknown. This specimen belongs to a study of T cell repertoires in cytomegalovirus infection. From the reads, TCRdb called clonotypes with MiXCR, one entry per CDR3 protein. The sample lists 570,000 or so distinct CDR3 sequences, roughly 43% occurring once. V was clipped by 6 bases and J by 7 bases, with 20 bases between them. The CDR3 length is 14 residues. Germline V lookup: CDR1 DFQATT, CDR2 SNEGSKA (reference sequence). Points from the study as a whole: HLA-C-restricted CMV-specific TCR beta clonotypes prevailed in the ex vivo response.

The sequence was collected from a human donor in good health (CMV status not recorded). Some clones in this sample may be carry-over from other donors' samples. The sequenced sample was cultured PBMCs, obtained from culture after CMV antigen stimulation. The V gene is TRBV20-1, the J gene TRBJ2-3; tentatively, D is TRBD2 (7 bases). CDR3 in DNA: TGCAGTGCCGTCTTACAGGGAGGGGCGTATACGCAGTATTTT. Its translation is CSAVLQGGAYTQYF.